A selection of T cell receptor beta chains follows, all from one sample in a study of blood T cell repertoires in COVID-19. Produced via immunoSEQ multiplex PCR; TCRdb's table is partial and in-frame only. This sample has over 200,000 clones, with 70% to 90% found just once. Sequencing was done on a sample of PBMCs or T cells enriched from blood (not recorded which). These TCRs come from a woman in her 50s who had recovered from COVID-19. The CDR3 runs from the conserved cysteine through the conserved F or W. The D gene is left open where the match is weak. Not every row has a clone size; where given, it reads once, few, many or a size class.

size,D,J,V,CDR3,DNA
NA,TRBD2,TRBJ2-1,TRBV7-2,CASSSGLAGYTEQFF,TGTGCCAGCAGCTCGGGACTAGCGGGATACACTGAGCAGTTCTTC
NA,TRBD1,TRBJ1-3,TRBV9,CASSSRDRTQSISGNTIYF,TGTGCCAGCAGCTCACGGGACAGAACACAATCCATCTCTGGAAACACCATATATTTT
few,TRBD1,TRBJ1-4,TRBV19,CASSARDRGRDEKLFF,TGTGCCAGTAGCGCCCGGGACAGGGGGAGGGATGAAAAACTGTTTTTT
NA,TRBD2,TRBJ2-7,TRBV7-9,CASSPAGGAYEQYF,TGTGCCAGCAGCCCCGCGGGGGGGGCTTACGAGCAGTACTTC
NA,TRBD1,TRBJ1-6,TRBV27,CASSLFRDRPPLHF,TGTGCCAGCAGTTTATTTCGGGACAGACCACCCCTCCACTTT
NA,NA,TRBJ1-6,TRBV2,CASSLGTEVSPLHF,TGTGCCAGCAGCCTCGGGACTGAAGTTTCACCCCTCCACTTT
NA,TRBD2,TRBJ2-1,TRBV27,CASSLSSGRATNEQFF,TGTGCCAGCAGTTTATCTAGCGGGAGGGCCACCAATGAGCAGTTCTTC
NA,NA,TRBJ2-2,TRBV5-1,CASREGAANTGELFF,TGCGCCAGCAGGGAGGGGGCGGCTAACACCGGGGAGCTGTTTTTT
NA,TRBD1,TRBJ1-1,TRBV6-5,CASRVGTGVNTEAFF,TGTGCCAGCAGAGTGGGGACAGGGGTGAATACTGAAGCTTTCTTT
NA,NA,TRBJ2-5,TRBV9,CASSPGTQETQYF,TGTGCCAGCAGCCCCGGGACTCAAGAGACCCAGTACTTC
NA,TRBD2,TRBJ2-5,TRBV27,CASKTRDGRETQYF,TGTGCCAGCAAAACCCGGGACGGGAGGGAGACCCAGTACTTC
NA,NA,TRBJ2-5,TRBV10-3,CAISLGADQETQYF,TGTGCCATCAGCCTAGGGGCAGACCAAGAGACCCAGTACTTC
NA,NA,TRBJ1-5,TRBV28,CASSGNQPQHF,TGTGCCAGCAGCGGGAATCAGCCCCAGCATTTT
once,NA,TRBJ1-2,TRBV28,CASSLSEGGAYGYTF,TGTGCCAGCAGTTTATCTGAAGGAGGGGCCTATGGCTACACCTTC
NA,TRBD2,TRBJ2-1,TRBV15,CATSRLAGTYNEQFF,TGTGCCACCAGCAGACTAGCGGGAACCTACAATGAGCAGTTCTTC
NA,NA,TRBJ1-1,TRBV7-3,CASSTGTSSWAF,TGTGCCAGCAGCACAGGGACGTCCTCCTGGGCGTTT
NA,NA,TRBJ2-1,TRBV27,CASSPDGRDISYNEQFF,TGTGCCAGCAGTCCCGACGGGCGGGATATCTCCTACAATGAGCAGTTCTTC
NA,TRBD2,TRBJ2-1,TRBV7-8,CASSLGLAGGRWNEQFF,TGTGCCAGCAGCTTGGGACTAGCGGGAGGGCGGTGGAATGAGCAGTTCTTC
NA,NA,TRBJ2-3,TRBV7-2,CASSPSGGSISGTQYF,TGTGCCAGCAGCCCGTCGGGCGGGTCGATCTCGGGTACGCAGTATTTT